Below are 14 T cell receptor beta chains sequenced from a single sample in a study of cytomegalovirus exposure and HLA in healthy donors listed by TCRdb under 2017. The method was the immunoSEQ multiplex PCR assay. TCRdb provides this immuneACCESS table in a form limited to in-frame rearrangements. Some clones are lacking; in checked studies, under half of them reflect an unresolved V gene, and why the rest are absent is not known. This sample lists 100,000 to 150,000 clones; around 94% were detected once. The leading ten clones occupy roughly 1.2% of the sample. The sequenced sample consisted of PBMCs. These receptors originate from a woman between 18 and 29 years old in good health and CMV-seronegative.

This chain joins TRBV6-5 and TRBJ1-5, with D perhaps TRBD1 (5 bases). This CDR3 has 14 residues. Trimming pared 6 bases from V and 4 bases from J, leaving 13 bases between. Germline V gene sequence: CDR1 MNHEY, CDR2 SVGAGI. The CDR3 coding sequence is TGTGCCAGCAGCCTCGACAGAAATAATCAGCCCCAGCATTTT. Protein product: CASSLDRNNQPQHF.

This clone has only one observation. The V and J genes are TRBV4-2 and TRBJ1-5; TRBD1 aligns across 8 bases. CDR1 LGHNA and CDR2 YNFKEQ come from the germline V gene. With 1 base clipped from V and 4 bases from J, the junction kept 12 bases outside the gene matches. CDR3 size: 18 residues. In nucleotides, the CDR3 is TGTGCCAGCAGCCAAGTAGGGACTGGACAGGGCCTTAATCAGCCCCAGCATTTT. This encodes CASSQVGTGQGLNQPQHF.

The chain is built from TRBV6-1 and TRBJ2-5; TRBD1 matches 9 bases. The CDR3 has 14 amino acids. Germline-derived CDR1 and CDR2 are MNHNS and SASEGT. After removal of 8 bases from V and 1 base from J, the junction contained 5 bases not matched to a gene. For the CDR3, the DNA is TGTGCCAGCTCTGGGGACAGGGTCCAAGAGACCCAGTACTTC. It yields the protein CASSGDRVQETQYF.

The V call is TRBV27, the J call TRBJ2-1; D not resolved. The V end lost 6 bases, the J end lost 4 bases, and 16 bases lay between the germline ends. The germline V gene encodes CDR1 MNHEY and CDR2 SMNVEV (reference sequence). This CDR3 is 15 amino acids long. The CDR3 loop reads CASSKSKPPYNEQFF. CDR3 sequence (DNA): TGTGCCAGCAGCAAATCGAAGCCACCTTACAATGAGCAGTTCTTC.

The chain employs TRBV9 and TRBJ2-1; maybe TRBD2 (5 bases). Germline V gene sequence: CDR1 SGDLS, CDR2 YYNGEE. This CDR3 contains 17 residues. The germline V and J ends were trimmed by 3 bases and 1 base, with 17 bases remaining between them. In nucleotides, the CDR3 is TGTGCCAGCAGCGCCCGAGGTGAGGGCGCATCCTACAATGAGCAGTTCTTC. Encoded protein: CASSARGEGASYNEQFF.

This clone was observed once. V gene TRBV9 combines with J gene TRBJ2-3; 8 nucleotides agree with TRBD2. The CDR3 is 14 amino acids. CDR1 and CDR2 from the germline V gene are SGDLS and YYNGEE. The V and J ends lost 3 bases and 2 bases, in that order; junction bases with no gene match: 2. CDR3 nucleotide sequence: TGTGCCAGCAGCGCGGGGGGGACCACAGATACGCAGTATTTT. Translating gives CASSAGGTTDTQYF.

The chain uses TRBV5-1 and TRBJ1-4; TRBD1 matches at 9 bases. Germline values: CDR1 SGHRS, CDR2 YFSETQ. The ends lost 7 bases at V and 8 bases at J; junction bases unmatched: 6. The CDR3 has 13 residues. CDR3 coding DNA: TGCGCCAGCGGAAGGACAGGGGAGGAAAAACTGTTTTTT. This sequence encodes CASGRTGEEKLFF.

The V gene is TRBV10-3, the J gene TRBJ2-5, with 16 bases fitting TRBD2. The CDR3 runs to 16 residues. The germline V gene encodes CDR1 ENHRY and CDR2 SYGVKD. Trimming removed 6 bases from V and 5 bases from J; junction bases left unmatched: 6. In DNA, the CDR3 is TGTGCCATCAGCGGGACTAGCGGGGGGGCATGGGAGACCCAGTACTTC. Residues: CAISGTSGGAWETQYF.

Only one count was recorded for this clone. V is TRBV4-2 and J is TRBJ1-3; D uncertain. CDR3 length: 15 amino acids. V lost 0 bases and J 0 bases, leaving 6 bases between the germline ends. The germline V gene encodes CDR1 LGHNA and CDR2 YNFKEQ. CDR3 in DNA: TGTGCCAGCAGCCAAGATAGGAGCTCTGGAAACACCATATATTTT. Encoded protein: CASSQDRSSGNTIYF.

The J gene is TRBJ1-2, the V gene TRBV7-9; no definite D call. Germline lookup yields CDR1 SEHNR and CDR2 FQNEAQ (reference sequence). V shed 4 bases and J shed 8 bases, with 14 bases lying between them. The CDR3 is made up of 13 amino acids. This CDR3 is CASSSGTLGGYTF. The CDR3 DNA sequence: TGTGCCAGCAGCTCCGGCACCCTAGGAGGCTACACCTTC. Combining the CDR3 with reference TRBV7-9 and TRBJ1-2 gives the whole variable domain DTGVSQNPRHKITKRGQNVTFRCDPISEHNRLYWYRQTLGQGPEFLTYFQNEAQLEKSRLLSDRFSAERPKGSFSTLEIQRTEQGDSAMYLCASSSGTLGGYTFGSGTRLTVV.

The chain employs TRBV6-1 and TRBJ2-7; TRBD2 matches 9 bases. The CDR3 has 15 residues. Germline assignment: CDR1 MNHNS and CDR2 SASEGT. V shed 4 bases, J shed 3 bases, and the junction held 7 bases outside the gene matches. The CDR3 DNA reads as TGTGCCAGCAGTGCCAGGACTAGCGATTACTACGAGCAGTACTTC. Amino acid sequence: CASSARTSDYYEQYF.

V gene TRBV4-1 combines with J gene TRBJ2-5, with 7 bases identical to TRBD1. Germline V gene lookup returns CDR1 MGHRA and CDR2 YSYEKL. Trimming removed 0 bases from V and 5 bases from J; junction bases left unmatched: 9. The CDR3 is made up of 16 amino acids. The CDR3 sequence: CASSQDNRGRKETQYF. The CDR3 bases are TGCGCCAGCAGCCAAGATAACAGGGGTCGAAAGGAGACCCAGTACTTC.

This clone turned up a few times. This sequence joins TRBV18 and TRBJ1-1, with 7 bases aligning to TRBD1. The CDR3 extends over 15 amino acids. Trimming removed 2 bases from V and 3 bases from J; junction bases left unmatched: 6. Germline CDR1 and CDR2: KGHSH and LQKENI. Here the CDR3 DNA reads TGTGCCAGCTCACCAGGGGGGCAGGGGGACACTGAAGCTTTCTTT. This translates into CASSPGGQGDTEAFF.

V is TRBV25-1 and J is TRBJ2-1; TRBD1 matches 7 bases. Germline loops: CDR1 MGHDK, CDR2 SYGVNS. The CDR3 has 16 residues. With 2 bases clipped from V and 0 bases from J, the junction kept 4 bases outside the gene matches. In DNA form, the CDR3 reads TGTGCCAGCAGTGAAAACGCAGGGGGCTCCTACAATGAGCAGTTCTTC. This codes for CASSENAGGSYNEQFF.